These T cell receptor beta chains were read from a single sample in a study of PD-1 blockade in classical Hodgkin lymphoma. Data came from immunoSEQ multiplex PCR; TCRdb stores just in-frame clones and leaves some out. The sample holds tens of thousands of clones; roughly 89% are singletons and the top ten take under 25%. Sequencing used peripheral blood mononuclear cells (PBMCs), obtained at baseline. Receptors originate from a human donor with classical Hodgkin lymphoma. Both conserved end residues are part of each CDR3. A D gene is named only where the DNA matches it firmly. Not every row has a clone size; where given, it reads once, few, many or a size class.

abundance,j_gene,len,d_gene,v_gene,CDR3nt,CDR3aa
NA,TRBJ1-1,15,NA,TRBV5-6,TGTGCCAGCAGCTTAACAGGGTGGATTGGGGCTGAAGCTTTCTTT,CASSLTGWIGAEAFF
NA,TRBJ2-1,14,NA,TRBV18,TGTGCCAGCTCACTTAGACTAGAGGCCGATGAGCAGTTCTTC,CASSLRLEADEQFF
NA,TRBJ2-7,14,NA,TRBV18,TGTGCCAGCTCACCACAGGGGGATTCCTACGAGCAGTACTTC,CASSPQGDSYEQYF
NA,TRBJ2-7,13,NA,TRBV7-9,TGTGCCAGCAGCTTCGGCGACAACTACGAGCAGTACTTC,CASSFGDNYEQYF
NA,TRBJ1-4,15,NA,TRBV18,TGTGCCAGCTCACCACCGTCGATGTCTAATGAAAAACTGTTTTTT,CASSPPSMSNEKLFF
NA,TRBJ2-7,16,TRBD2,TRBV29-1,TGCAGCGTTGATTACCTCAGGGAGGGTAGCTCCTACGAGCAGTACTTC,CSVDYLREGSSYEQYF
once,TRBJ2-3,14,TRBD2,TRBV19,TGTGCCAGTAGTCCTCAGCGGGAGACAGATACGCAGTATTTT,CASSPQRETDTQYF
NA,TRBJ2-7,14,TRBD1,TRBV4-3,TGCGCCAGCAGCCCCGGGACAGGAGCCTACGAGCAGTACTTC,CASSPGTGAYEQYF
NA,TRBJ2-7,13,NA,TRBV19,TGTGCCAGTAGTATAGGCAGGACCTACGAGCAGTACTTC,CASSIGRTYEQYF
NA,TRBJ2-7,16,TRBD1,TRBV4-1,TGCGCCAGCAGCCAAGACGGGACAGGGGTAAGCTACGAGCAGTACTTC,CASSQDGTGVSYEQYF
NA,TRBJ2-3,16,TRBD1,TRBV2,TGTGCCAGCAGGAAAGGACAGGGTGGGGGCACAGATACGCAGTATTTT,CASRKGQGGGTDTQYF
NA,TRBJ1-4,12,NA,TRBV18,TGTGCCAGCTCACCACCGCGTGGAAAACTGTTTTTT,CASSPPRGKLFF
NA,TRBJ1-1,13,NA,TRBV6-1,TGTGCCAGCAGGGAGACAGGCGGTCGGTCGGCTTTCTTT,CASRETGGRSAFF
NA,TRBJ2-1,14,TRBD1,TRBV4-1,TGCGCCAGCACCTCCGGGACAGGGTCCAATGAGCAGTTCTTC,CASTSGTGSNEQFF
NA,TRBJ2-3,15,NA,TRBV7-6,TGTGCCAGCAGCTTAAATGGCGGTAGCACAGATACGCAGTATTTT,CASSLNGGSTDTQYF
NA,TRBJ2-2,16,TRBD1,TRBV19,TGTGCCAGTAGTATCTGGACAGGGGGTTGGACCGGGGAGCTGTTTTTT,CASSIWTGGWTGELFF
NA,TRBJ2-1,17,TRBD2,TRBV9,TGTGCCAGCAGCGTAGACGGACTAGCGGGAGTTAGGAATGAGCAGTTCTTC,CASSVDGLAGVRNEQFF
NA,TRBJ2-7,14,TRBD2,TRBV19,TGTGCCAGTAGTATTGCTAGCGGGAGCCACGAGCAGTACTTC,CASSIASGSHEQYF
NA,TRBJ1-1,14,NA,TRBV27,TGTGCCAGCAGTTTATCGGCAGGGTGGACTGAAGCTTTCTTT,CASSLSAGWTEAFF
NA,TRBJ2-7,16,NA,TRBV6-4,TGTGCCAGCAGTGAATTTTCGGGTGGAGGTAGGTACGAGCAGTACTTC,CASSEFSGGGRYEQYF
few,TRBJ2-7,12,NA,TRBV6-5,TGTGCCAGCGGTGAATCATTCTACGAGCAGTACTTC,CASGESFYEQYF
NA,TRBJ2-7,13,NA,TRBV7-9,TGTGCCAGCAGCTTAGTCAGGGCCGACGAGCAGTACTTC,CASSLVRADEQYF
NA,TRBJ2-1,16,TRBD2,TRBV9,TGTGCCAGCAGCGTAGGGGAGCGGGGGGCCTACAATGAGCAGTTCTTC,CASSVGERGAYNEQFF
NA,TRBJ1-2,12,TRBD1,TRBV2,TGTGCCAGCAGTGAATCAGGGGGTGGCTACACCTTC,CASSESGGGYTF
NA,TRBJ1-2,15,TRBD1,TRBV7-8,TGTGCCAGCAGCCGTAAACAGGGGTATAAGGATGGCTACACCTTC,CASSRKQGYKDGYTF
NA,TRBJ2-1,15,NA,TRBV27,TGTGCCAGCAGTACGGGAGAGGGCCGGTACAATGAGCAGTTCTTC,CASSTGEGRYNEQFF
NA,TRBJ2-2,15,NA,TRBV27,TGTGCCAGCAGTTATAGCGGAGGAAACACCGGGGAGCTGTTTTTT,CASSYSGGNTGELFF
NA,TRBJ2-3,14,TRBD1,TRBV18,TGTGCCAGCTCACCGACAGGGGGGACAGATACGCAGTATTTT,CASSPTGGTDTQYF
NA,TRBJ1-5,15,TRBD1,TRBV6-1,TGTGCCAGCAGCGAGAGCAGGGGGCCCAATCAGCCCCAGCATTTT,CASSESRGPNQPQHF
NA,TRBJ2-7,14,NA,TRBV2,TGTGCCAGCAATGAGTACTCCTCCTCCTACGAGCAGTACTTC,CASNEYSSSYEQYF
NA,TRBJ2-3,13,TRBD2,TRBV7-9,TGTGCCATTCTACTAGCGGGATTGGATACGCAGTATTTT,CAILLAGLDTQYF
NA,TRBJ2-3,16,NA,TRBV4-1,TGCGCCAGCAGCCAAGATTCTAGCACCAGCACAGATACGCAGTATTTT,CASSQDSSTSTDTQYF
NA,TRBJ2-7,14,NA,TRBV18,TGTGCCAGCTCACCACCGCGATACTCCTACGAGCAGTACTTC,CASSPPRYSYEQYF
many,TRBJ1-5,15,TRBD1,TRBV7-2,TGTGCCAGCAGCCAAGACAGGGGTCGGGAGCAGCCCCAGCATTTT,CASSQDRGREQPQHF
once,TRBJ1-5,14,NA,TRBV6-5,TGTGCCAGCAGTTACAGGGGGAACAATCAGCCCCAGCATTTT,CASSYRGNNQPQHF
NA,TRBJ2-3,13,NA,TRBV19,TGTGCCAGTAGTATTGCCAGCACAGATACGCAGTATTTT,CASSIASTDTQYF
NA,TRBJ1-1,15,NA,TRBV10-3,TGTGCCATCAGTGAGTCGGGGTCGGGAGGGACTGAAGCTTTCTTT,CAISESGSGGTEAFF
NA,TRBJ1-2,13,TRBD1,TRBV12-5,TGTGCTAGTGGTTATCAGACAGGGGAAGGCTACACCTTC,CASGYQTGEGYTF
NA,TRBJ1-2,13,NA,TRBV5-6,TGTGCCAGCAGCTTGTCGGCAGGGTATGGCTACACCTTC,CASSLSAGYGYTF
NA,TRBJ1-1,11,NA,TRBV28,TGTGCCAGCATCTCGAACACTGAAGCTTTCTTT,CASISNTEAFF
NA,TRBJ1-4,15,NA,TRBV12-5,TGTGCTAGTGGTTTGGAAAGAGGCCTCGGTGAAAAACTGTTTTTT,CASGLERGLGEKLFF
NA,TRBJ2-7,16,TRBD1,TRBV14,TGTGCCAGCAGCTCTCAACGGACAGGACTGGCCTCCGAGCAGTACTTC,CASSSQRTGLASEQYF
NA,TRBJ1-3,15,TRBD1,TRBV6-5,TGTGCCAGCACCCCAGGGGGGGGGCCTGGAAACACCATATATTTT,CASTPGGGPGNTIYF
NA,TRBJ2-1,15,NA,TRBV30,TGTGCCTGGAGTTTCGCGCCACTCGTCTACAATGAGCAGTTCTTC,CAWSFAPLVYNEQFF
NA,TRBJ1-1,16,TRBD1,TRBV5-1,TGCGCCAGCAGCCGAGACTCGGGACAGGTAAACACTGAAGCTTTCTTT,CASSRDSGQVNTEAFF
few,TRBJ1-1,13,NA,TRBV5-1,TGCGCCAGCATTGGACAGCCGAACACTGAAGCTTTCTTT,CASIGQPNTEAFF
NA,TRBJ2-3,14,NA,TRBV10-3,TGTGCCATTCGAGAGTTGGGCAGCACAGATACGCAGTATTTT,CAIRELGSTDTQYF
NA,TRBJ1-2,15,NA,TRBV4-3,TGCGCCAGCAGCCAAGTAGCCAGTCACGAGAATGGCTACACCTTC,CASSQVASHENGYTF
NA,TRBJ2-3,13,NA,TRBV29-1,TGCAGCGCCGATTCATGGGGGACAGATACGCAGTATTTT,CSADSWGTDTQYF
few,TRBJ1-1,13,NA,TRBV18,TGTGCCAGCTCGGCTCAGGGATTGGTCGAAGCTTTCTTT,CASSAQGLVEAFF